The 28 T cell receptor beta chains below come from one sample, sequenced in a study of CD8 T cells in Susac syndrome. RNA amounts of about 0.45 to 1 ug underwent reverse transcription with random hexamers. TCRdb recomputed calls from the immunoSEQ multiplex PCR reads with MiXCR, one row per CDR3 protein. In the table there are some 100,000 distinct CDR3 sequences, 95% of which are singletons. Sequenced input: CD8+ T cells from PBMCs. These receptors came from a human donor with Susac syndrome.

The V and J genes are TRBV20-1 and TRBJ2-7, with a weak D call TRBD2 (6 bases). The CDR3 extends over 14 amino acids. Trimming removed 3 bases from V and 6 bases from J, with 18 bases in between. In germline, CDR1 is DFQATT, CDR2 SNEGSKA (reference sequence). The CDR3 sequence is CSASGFAGTSEQYF. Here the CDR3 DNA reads TGCAGTGCTAGCGGCTTTGCGGGGACCTCCGAGCAGTACTTC.

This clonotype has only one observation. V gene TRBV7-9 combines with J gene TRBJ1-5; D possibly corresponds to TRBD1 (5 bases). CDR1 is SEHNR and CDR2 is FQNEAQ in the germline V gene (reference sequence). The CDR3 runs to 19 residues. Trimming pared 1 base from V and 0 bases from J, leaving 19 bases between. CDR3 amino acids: CASSLGDGGGMHSNQPQHF. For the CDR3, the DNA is TGTGCCAGCAGCTTAGGGGACGGAGGAGGTATGCATAGCAATCAGCCCCAGCATTTT.

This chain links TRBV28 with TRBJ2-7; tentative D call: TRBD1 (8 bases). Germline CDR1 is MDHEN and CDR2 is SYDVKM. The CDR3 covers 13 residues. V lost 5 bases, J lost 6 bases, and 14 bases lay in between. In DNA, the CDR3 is TGTGCCAGCAGTCGACAGGGGAGGGGCGAGCAGTACTTC. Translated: CASSRQGRGEQYF.

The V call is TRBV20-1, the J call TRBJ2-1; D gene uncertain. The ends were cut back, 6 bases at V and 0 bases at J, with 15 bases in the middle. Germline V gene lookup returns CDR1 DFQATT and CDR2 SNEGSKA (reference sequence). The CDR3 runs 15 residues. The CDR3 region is CSAWVPSSSYNEQFF. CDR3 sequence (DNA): TGCAGTGCCTGGGTGCCCTCAAGCTCCTACAATGAGCAGTTCTTC.

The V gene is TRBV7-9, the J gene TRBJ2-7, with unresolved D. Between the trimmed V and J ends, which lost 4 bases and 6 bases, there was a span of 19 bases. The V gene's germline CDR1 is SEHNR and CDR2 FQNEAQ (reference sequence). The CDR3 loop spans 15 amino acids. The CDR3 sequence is CASSSTITPPTEQYF. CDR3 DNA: TGTGCCAGCAGCTCCACGATTACCCCCCCCACCGAGCAGTACTTC.

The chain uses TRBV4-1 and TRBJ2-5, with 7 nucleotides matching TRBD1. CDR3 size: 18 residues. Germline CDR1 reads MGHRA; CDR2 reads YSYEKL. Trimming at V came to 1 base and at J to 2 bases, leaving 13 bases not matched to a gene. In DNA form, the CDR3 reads TGCGCCAGCAGCCAAGCGCTCCTTACCGGGACAGTTCAAGAGACCCAGTACTTC. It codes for CASSQALLTGTVQETQYF.

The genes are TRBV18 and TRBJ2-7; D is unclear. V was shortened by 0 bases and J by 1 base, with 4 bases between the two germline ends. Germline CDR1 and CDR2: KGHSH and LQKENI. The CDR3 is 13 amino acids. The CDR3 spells CASSPPSSYEQYF. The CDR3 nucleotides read TGTGCCAGCTCACCACCGAGTTCCTACGAGCAGTACTTC. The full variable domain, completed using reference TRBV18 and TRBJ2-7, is NAGVMQNPRHLVRRRGQEARLRCSPMKGHSHVYWYRQLPEEGLKFMVYLQKENIIDESGMPKERFSAEFPKEGPSILRIQQVVRGDSAAYFCASSPPSSYEQYFGPGTRLTVT.

The CDR3 loop reads CSARDPTGPEQYF. The CDR3 nucleotides are TGCAGTGCTAGAGACCCGACAGGGCCCGAGCAGTACTTC. The chain employs TRBV20-1 and TRBJ2-7; TRBD1 matches 7 bases. Germline-derived CDR1 and CDR2 are DFQATT and SNEGSKA (reference sequence). The CDR3 sequence is 13 residues long. The V segment lost 0 bases and the J segment 6 bases; nucleotides outside the gene matches: 5.

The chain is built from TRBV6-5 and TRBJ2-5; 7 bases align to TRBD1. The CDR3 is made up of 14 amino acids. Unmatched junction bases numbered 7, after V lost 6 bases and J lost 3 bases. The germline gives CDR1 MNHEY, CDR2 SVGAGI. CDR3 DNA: TGTGCCAGCAGGCCACAGGGGCGAAAAGAGACCCAGTACTTC. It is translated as CASRPQGRKETQYF.

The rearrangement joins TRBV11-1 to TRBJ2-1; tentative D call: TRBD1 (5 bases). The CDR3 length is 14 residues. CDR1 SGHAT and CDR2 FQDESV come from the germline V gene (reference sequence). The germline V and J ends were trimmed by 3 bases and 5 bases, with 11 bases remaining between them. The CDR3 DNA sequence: TGTGCCAGCAGCTTCCAGGGCCGGAACAATGAGCAGTTCTTC. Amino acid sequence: CASSFQGRNNEQFF.

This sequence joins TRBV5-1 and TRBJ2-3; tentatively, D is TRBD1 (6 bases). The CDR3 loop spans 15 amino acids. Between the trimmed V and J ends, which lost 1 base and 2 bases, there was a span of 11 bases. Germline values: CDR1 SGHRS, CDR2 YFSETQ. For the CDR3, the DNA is TGCGCCAGCAGCTTGACAGGGCAGATCACAGATACGCAGTATTTT. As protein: CASSLTGQITDTQYF.

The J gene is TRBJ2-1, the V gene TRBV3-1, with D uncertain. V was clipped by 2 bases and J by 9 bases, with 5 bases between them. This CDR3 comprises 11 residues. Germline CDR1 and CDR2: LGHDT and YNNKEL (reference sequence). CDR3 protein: CASSQYGEQFF. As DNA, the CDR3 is TGTGCCAGCAGCCAATACGGTGAGCAGTTCTTC.

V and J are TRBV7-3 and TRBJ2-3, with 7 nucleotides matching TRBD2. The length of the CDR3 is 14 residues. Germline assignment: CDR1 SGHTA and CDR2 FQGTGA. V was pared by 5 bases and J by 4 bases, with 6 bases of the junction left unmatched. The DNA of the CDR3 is TGTGCCAGCAGCCGTAGCGGGCGTTCAGATACGCAGTATTTT. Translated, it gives CASSRSGRSDTQYF.

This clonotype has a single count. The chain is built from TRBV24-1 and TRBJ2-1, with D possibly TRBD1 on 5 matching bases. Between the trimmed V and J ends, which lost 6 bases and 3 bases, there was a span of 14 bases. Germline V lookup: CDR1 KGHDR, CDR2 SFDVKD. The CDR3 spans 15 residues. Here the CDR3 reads CATSSGQGGYNEQFF. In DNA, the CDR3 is TGTGCCACCAGTTCCGGGCAGGGCGGCTACAATGAGCAGTTCTTC.

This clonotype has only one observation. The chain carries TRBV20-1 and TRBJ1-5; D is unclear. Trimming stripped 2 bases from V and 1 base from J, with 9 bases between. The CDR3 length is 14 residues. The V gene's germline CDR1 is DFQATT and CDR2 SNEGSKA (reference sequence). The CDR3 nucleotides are TGCAGTGCTAGAAGCGTGGGCAGCAATCAGCCCCAGCATTTT. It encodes CSARSVGSNQPQHF.

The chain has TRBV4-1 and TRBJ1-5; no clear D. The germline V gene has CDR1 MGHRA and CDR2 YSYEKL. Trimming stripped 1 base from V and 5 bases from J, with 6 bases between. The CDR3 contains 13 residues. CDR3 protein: CASSQAQDQPQHF. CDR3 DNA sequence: TGCGCCAGCAGCCAAGCCCAAGATCAGCCCCAGCATTTT.

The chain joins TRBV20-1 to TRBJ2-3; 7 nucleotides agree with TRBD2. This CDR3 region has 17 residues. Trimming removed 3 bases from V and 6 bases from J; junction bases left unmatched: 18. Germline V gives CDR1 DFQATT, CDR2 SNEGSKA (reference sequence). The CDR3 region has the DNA TGCAGTGCTAGTTTGCCAGCGGGGCTGGTGGGTTGGGATACGCAGTATTTT. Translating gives CSASLPAGLVGWDTQYF.

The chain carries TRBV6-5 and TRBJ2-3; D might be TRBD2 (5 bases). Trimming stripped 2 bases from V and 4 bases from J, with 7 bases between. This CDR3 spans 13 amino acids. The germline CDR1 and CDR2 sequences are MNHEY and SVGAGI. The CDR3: CASSYRGSDTQYF. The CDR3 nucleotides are TGTGCCAGCAGTTACCGGGGTTCAGATACGCAGTATTTT.

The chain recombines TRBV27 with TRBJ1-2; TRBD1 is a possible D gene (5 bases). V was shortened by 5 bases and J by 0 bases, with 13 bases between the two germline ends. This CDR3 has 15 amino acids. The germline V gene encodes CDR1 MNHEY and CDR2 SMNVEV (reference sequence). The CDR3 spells CASSPRQWANYGYTF. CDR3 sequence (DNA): TGTGCCAGCAGTCCTAGACAGTGGGCTAACTATGGCTACACCTTC.

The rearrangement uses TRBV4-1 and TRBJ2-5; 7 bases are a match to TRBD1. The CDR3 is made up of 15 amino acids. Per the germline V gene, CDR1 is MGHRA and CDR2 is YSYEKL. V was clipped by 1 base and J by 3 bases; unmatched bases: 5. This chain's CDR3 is CASSQAGTAKETQYF. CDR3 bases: TGCGCCAGCAGCCAAGCAGGGACAGCGAAAGAGACCCAGTACTTC.

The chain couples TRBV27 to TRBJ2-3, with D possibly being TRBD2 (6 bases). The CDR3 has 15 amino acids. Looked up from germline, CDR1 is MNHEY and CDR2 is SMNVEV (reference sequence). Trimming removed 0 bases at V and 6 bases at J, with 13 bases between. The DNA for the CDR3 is TGTGCCAGCAGTTTATCTGGGGGGATACGGGATACGCAGTATTTT. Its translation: CASSLSGGIRDTQYF.

CDR3 in amino acids: CASSSGLAYYNEQFF. CDR3 nucleotides: TGTGCCAGCAGCTCTGGACTAGCGTACTACAATGAGCAGTTCTTC. This chain links TRBV7-9 with TRBJ2-1; 9 nucleotides match TRBD2. The V gene end was trimmed by 4 bases and the J gene end by 3 bases; junction bases not matched to a gene: 4. The CDR3 extends over 15 amino acids. CDR1 SEHNR and CDR2 FQNEAQ come from the germline V gene (reference sequence).

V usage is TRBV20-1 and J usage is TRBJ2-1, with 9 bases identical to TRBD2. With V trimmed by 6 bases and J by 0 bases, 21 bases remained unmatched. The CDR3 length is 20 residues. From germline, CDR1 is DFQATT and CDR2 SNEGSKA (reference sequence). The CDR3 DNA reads TGCAGTGCCGCGCCCATAAGACTAGCGGATGGTCCAAGCTCCTACAATGAGCAGTTCTTC. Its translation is CSAAPIRLADGPSSYNEQFF.

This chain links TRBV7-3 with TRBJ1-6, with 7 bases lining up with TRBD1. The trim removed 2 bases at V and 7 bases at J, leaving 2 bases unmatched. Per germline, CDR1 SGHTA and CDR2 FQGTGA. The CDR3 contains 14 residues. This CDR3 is CASSLGTENSPLHF. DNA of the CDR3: TGTGCCAGCAGCTTAGGGACAGAGAATTCACCCCTCCACTTT.

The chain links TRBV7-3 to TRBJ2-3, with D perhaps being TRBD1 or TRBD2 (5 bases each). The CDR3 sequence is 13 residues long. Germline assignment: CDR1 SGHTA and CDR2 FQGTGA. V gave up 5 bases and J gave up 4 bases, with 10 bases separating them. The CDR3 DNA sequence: TGTGCCAGCAGCCCTTGGGGGTCAGATACGCAGTATTTT. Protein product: CASSPWGSDTQYF. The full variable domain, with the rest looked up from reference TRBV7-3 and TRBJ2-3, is GAGVSQTPSNKVTEKGKYVELRCDPISGHTALYWYRQSLGQGPEFLIYFQGTGAADDSGLPNDRFFAVRPEGSVSTLKIQRTERGDSAVYLCASSPWGSDTQYFGPGTRLTVL.

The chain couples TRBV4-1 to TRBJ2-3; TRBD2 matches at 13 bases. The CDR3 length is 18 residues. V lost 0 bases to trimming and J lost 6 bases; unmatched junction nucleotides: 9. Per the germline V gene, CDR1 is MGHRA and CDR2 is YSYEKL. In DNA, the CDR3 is TGCGCCAGCAGCCAAGACCCGACCGGACTAGCGGGAGTCGATACGCAGTATTTT. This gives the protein CASSQDPTGLAGVDTQYF.

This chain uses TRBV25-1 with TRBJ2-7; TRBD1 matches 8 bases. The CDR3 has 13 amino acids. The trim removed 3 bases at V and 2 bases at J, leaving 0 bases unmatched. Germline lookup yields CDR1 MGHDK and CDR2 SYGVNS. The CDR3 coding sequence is TGTGCCAGCAGTGAGGGACAGGCCTACGAGCAGTACTTC. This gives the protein CASSEGQAYEQYF.

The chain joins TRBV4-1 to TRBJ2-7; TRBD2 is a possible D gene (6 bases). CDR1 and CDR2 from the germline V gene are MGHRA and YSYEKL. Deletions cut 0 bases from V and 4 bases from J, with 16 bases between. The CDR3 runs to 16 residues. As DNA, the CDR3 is TGCGCCAGCAGCCAAGAATTGTTCGGACTACGTTACGAGCAGTACTTC. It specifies CASSQELFGLRYEQYF.